Presented here are 23 T cell receptor beta chains from one specimen sequenced in a study of blood T cell repertoires in COVID-19. Assay: immunoSEQ multiplex PCR; the TCRdb copy retains only in-frame clones and omits some. The sample consists of more than 40,000 clones, 86% of them appearing once. The specimen was peripheral blood. These receptors were taken from a man in his 60s with active or convalescent COVID-19.

The chain uses TRBV3-1 (or the pseudogene TRBV3-2) and TRBJ1-1; D is uncertain. This CDR3 region has 13 residues. CDR1 and CDR2 (germline): LGHDT, YNNKEL (reference sequence). V lost 0 bases, J lost 5 bases, and 7 bases lay in between. This CDR3 is CASSQDRSTEAFF. CDR3 in DNA: TGTGCCAGCAGCCAAGATAGGAGTACTGAAGCTTTCTTT.

The chain has TRBV6-5 and TRBJ1-4, with D unresolved. CDR1 is MNHEY, CDR2 SVGAGI, per germline. CDR3 length: 14 amino acids. The V gene lost 3 bases and the J gene lost 5 bases, with 10 bases spanning the gap. CDR3 nucleotides: TGTGCCAGCAGTTATGGAGGGTCCAATGAAAAACTGTTTTTT. Amino acids: CASSYGGSNEKLFF.

The CDR3 DNA reads as TGTGCCAGCAGCTCAAGACTAGCTAGCACAGATACGCAGTATTTT. Translated: CASSSRLASTDTQYF. The V and J genes are TRBV7-9 and TRBJ2-3; 7 nucleotides line up with TRBD2. The CDR3 extends over 15 amino acids. Germline V gives CDR1 SEHNR, CDR2 FQNEAQ (reference sequence). J gave up 0 bases and V 4 bases, and 4 bases lay outside the gene matches.

CDR3: CASSIGSDRSGETQYF. CDR3 coding DNA: TGTGCCAGTAGTATAGGCTCGGACAGGTCGGGAGAGACCCAGTACTTC. The rearrangement joins TRBV19 to TRBJ2-5, with TRBD1 identical over 7 bases. The junction had 9 bases not matched to a gene; V was cut back by 1 base and J by 4 bases. Per germline, CDR1 LNHDA and CDR2 SQIVND (reference sequence). This CDR3 is 16 amino acids long.

The chain is built from TRBV5-1 and TRBJ2-1; the match to TRBD2 covers 8 bases. J gave up 0 bases and V 0 bases, and 8 bases lay outside the gene matches. This CDR3 is built from 18 residues. Germline CDR1 reads SGHRS; CDR2 reads YFSETQ. CDR3 sequence reads: CASSLEGSGANSYNEQFF. The CDR3 DNA follows: TGCGCCAGCAGCTTGGAAGGTAGCGGGGCCAACTCCTACAATGAGCAGTTCTTC.

The chain carries TRBV4-1 and TRBJ2-4, with TRBD2 matching over 11 bases. Trimming removed 7 bases from V and 2 bases from J; junction bases left unmatched: 16. The CDR3 spans 19 residues. Per the germline V gene, CDR1 is MGHRA and CDR2 is YSYEKL. As DNA, the CDR3 is TGCGCCAGCACTCAACTTATTAGCGGGGGGGCATCGACCAAAAACATTCAGTACTTC. As protein: CASTQLISGGASTKNIQYF.

The chain uses TRBV6-1 and TRBJ2-3; no clear D gene. The CDR3 sequence is 13 residues long. Between the trimmed V and J ends, which lost 3 bases and 6 bases, there was a span of 10 bases. Germline V gives CDR1 MNHNS, CDR2 SASEGT. The CDR3 region has the DNA TGTGCCAGCAGTGACACAGCCGCCGATACGCAGTATTTT. This codes for CASSDTAADTQYF.

This chain joins TRBV19 and TRBJ2-3, with 11 bases that match TRBD2. Germline assignment: CDR1 LNHDA and CDR2 SQIVND (reference sequence). The CDR3 covers 16 residues. V dropped 6 bases and J dropped 4; count of bases not matched to a gene: 9. This chain's CDR3 is CASSQSSGGHADTQYF. The DNA of the CDR3 is TGTGCCAGTAGCCAGTCTAGCGGGGGGCATGCAGATACGCAGTATTTT.

The genes are TRBV7-8 and TRBJ1-6, with 7 bases that match TRBD1. Germline V gene lookup returns CDR1 SGHVS and CDR2 FQNEAQ. V shed 0 bases and J 6 bases; nucleotides not matched to a gene: 8. The CDR3 contains 17 residues. The DNA for the CDR3 is TGTGCCAGCAGCTTAGCGGCAGGGGGAGCGTTTAATTCACCCCTCCACTTT. Its translation: CASSLAAGGAFNSPLHF.

This clone came up once. V and J are TRBV10-1 and TRBJ1-2; perhaps TRBD1 as D (6 bases). The V gene lost 8 bases and the J gene lost 5 bases, with 15 bases spanning the gap. Per germline, CDR1 WNHNN and CDR2 SYGVQD (reference sequence). This CDR3 is 13 amino acids long. The CDR3 loop reads CASRGQGRYGYTF. The CDR3 region has the DNA TGCGCCAGCCGTGGTCAGGGGCGGTATGGCTACACCTTC.

The V gene is TRBV18, the J gene TRBJ1-4; D is perhaps TRBD1 (5 bases). CDR3 length: 14 amino acids. V was clipped by 6 bases and J by 3 bases, with 11 bases between them. From germline, CDR1 is KGHSH and CDR2 LQKENI. CDR3: CASSVAGPNEKLFF. CDR3 bases: TGTGCCAGCTCGGTGGCAGGGCCTAATGAAAAACTGTTTTTT.

The genes are TRBV5-8 and TRBJ1-1; a possible D gene is TRBD1 (5 bases). The CDR3 runs 12 residues. V lost 1 base, J lost 9 bases, and 10 bases lay in between. Germline lookup yields CDR1 SGHTS and CDR2 YDEGEE. DNA of the CDR3: TGTGCCAGCAGCTTGCAGGGCGCAAAAGCTTTCTTT. Its protein product is CASSLQGAKAFF.

The chain joins TRBV27 to TRBJ1-6; TRBD1 is a possible D gene (6 bases). Germline CDR1 MNHEY, CDR2 SMNVEV (reference sequence). V was trimmed by 6 bases and J by 7 bases, leaving 13 bases between them. This CDR3 is built from 14 residues. This CDR3 reads CASSQKGGNSPLHF. The CDR3 DNA is TGTGCCAGCAGCCAAAAGGGGGGGAATTCACCCCTCCACTTT.

This clone was observed once. This chain connects TRBV28 to TRBJ1-2, with D unclear. V lost 2 bases and J lost 4, with 11 bases in between. The CDR3 has 14 amino acids. From germline, CDR1 is MDHEN and CDR2 SYDVKM. The CDR3 reads CASSLTRGSYGYTF. DNA of the CDR3: TGTGCCAGCAGTTTAACGCGGGGTAGCTATGGCTACACCTTC.

This clone was found once. V gene TRBV4-1 combines with J gene TRBJ1-1, with TRBD1 matching 7 bases. V lost 5 bases to trimming and J lost 1 base; unmatched junction nucleotides: 4. Germline V gives CDR1 MGHRA, CDR2 YSYEKL. This CDR3 comprises 14 residues. The CDR3 protein is CASSYGQENTEAFF. The CDR3 coding sequence is TGCGCCAGCAGCTATGGACAGGAGAACACTGAAGCTTTCTTT.

The rearrangement uses TRBV3-1 (or the pseudogene TRBV3-2) and TRBJ1-1; D ambiguous. With 0 bases removed from V and 8 bases from J, the gap between germline ends came to 13 bases. This CDR3 region has 14 residues. The germline gives CDR1 LGHDT, CDR2 YNNKEL (reference sequence). This CDR3 reads CASSQDLVPREAFF. DNA for the CDR3: TGTGCCAGCAGCCAAGATTTAGTCCCGAGAGAAGCTTTCTTT.

V is TRBV5-6 and J is TRBJ2-3; 7 bases map to TRBD2. The CDR3 contains 17 residues. Germline loops: CDR1 SGHDT, CDR2 YYEEEE. V lost 4 bases, J lost 0 bases, and 11 bases stayed unmatched. The CDR3 spells CASSPLSSGPSTDTQYF. CDR3 DNA: TGTGCCAGCAGCCCCCTTTCTAGCGGTCCTAGCACAGATACGCAGTATTTT.

This clone was recorded only once. This chain connects TRBV3-1 (or the pseudogene TRBV3-2) to TRBJ2-3; possibly TRBD2 for D (6 bases). V was pared by 1 base and J by 5 bases, with 13 bases between. Germline V CDR1 and CDR2: LGHDT, YNNKEL (reference sequence). The CDR3 contains 15 residues. CDR3 loop: CASSQGRDSKDTQYF. The DNA for the CDR3 is TGTGCCAGCAGCCAAGGACGGGACTCTAAAGATACGCAGTATTTT.

The chain is built from TRBV29-1 and TRBJ1-1; TRBD1 might be the D (6 bases). V was shortened by 5 bases and J by 1 base, with 17 bases between the two germline ends. The CDR3 loop spans 15 amino acids. Germline CDR1 is SQVTM and CDR2 is ANQGSEA. The CDR3 nucleotides read TGCAGCGTTTTCCGGGACAACCAGGAGAACACTGAAGCTTTCTTT. This gives the protein CSVFRDNQENTEAFF.

This clone was seen only a few times. This sequence joins TRBV30 and TRBJ2-7, with 7 nucleotides matching TRBD1. CDR1 GTSNPN and CDR2 SVGIG come from the germline V gene (reference sequence). V lost 3 bases and J lost 3; bases outside the gene matches: 5. The CDR3 loop spans 13 amino acids. CDR3 residues: CAWSRGFIYEQYF. DNA of the CDR3: TGTGCCTGGAGCAGGGGGTTTATCTACGAGCAGTACTTC.

The chain has TRBV6-4 and TRBJ2-1; 8 bases align to TRBD2. Looked up from germline, CDR1 is MRHNA and CDR2 is SNTAGT. The CDR3 consists of 16 residues. The ends lost 4 bases at V and 0 bases at J; junction bases unmatched: 5. The CDR3 nucleotides are TGTGCCAGCAGTGCTACTCGGGGGGGCTCCTACAATGAGCAGTTCTTC. This gives the protein CASSATRGGSYNEQFF.

The chain has TRBV5-6 and TRBJ1-2; TRBD1 is a possible D gene (6 bases). V gave up 4 bases and J gave up 3 bases, with 10 bases separating them. This CDR3 has 13 amino acids. In germline, CDR1 is SGHDT, CDR2 YYEEEE. DNA for the CDR3: TGTGCCAGCAGCCGAGGGGGGGACTATGGCTACACCTTC. Protein sequence: CASSRGGDYGYTF.

This chain connects TRBV7-3 to TRBJ1-2, with 10 nucleotides matching TRBD1. The germline gives CDR1 SGHTA, CDR2 FQGTGA. Trimming removed 0 bases from V and 6 bases from J; junction bases left unmatched: 10. This CDR3 spans 17 amino acids. This CDR3 reads CASSLTPPGQGPHGYTF. The DNA for the CDR3 is TGTGCCAGCAGCTTAACTCCCCCGGGACAGGGGCCACATGGCTACACCTTC.